The T cell receptor beta chain described here comes from a study of T cells in localized non-small cell lung cancer. Sequencing was performed with immunoSEQ multiplex PCR; in TCRdb, only in-frame clones are kept and a portion is missing. The data contain over 1,100 clones, approximately 42% of them singletons. This CDR3 is 12 amino acids long. The germline V and J ends were trimmed by 4 bases and 1 base, with 3 bases remaining between them. Germline CDR1 and CDR2: KGHSH and LQKENI. The TCR comes from a male donor aged 60 or over with stage I squamous cell lung carcinoma. Specimen: lung tumor tissue, collected before any cancer treatment. The gene calls are TRBV18 and TRBJ2-3; D gene uncertain. DNA of the CDR3: TGTGCCAGCTCACTCCGCACAGATACGCAGTATTTT. It translates to CASSLRTDTQYF.